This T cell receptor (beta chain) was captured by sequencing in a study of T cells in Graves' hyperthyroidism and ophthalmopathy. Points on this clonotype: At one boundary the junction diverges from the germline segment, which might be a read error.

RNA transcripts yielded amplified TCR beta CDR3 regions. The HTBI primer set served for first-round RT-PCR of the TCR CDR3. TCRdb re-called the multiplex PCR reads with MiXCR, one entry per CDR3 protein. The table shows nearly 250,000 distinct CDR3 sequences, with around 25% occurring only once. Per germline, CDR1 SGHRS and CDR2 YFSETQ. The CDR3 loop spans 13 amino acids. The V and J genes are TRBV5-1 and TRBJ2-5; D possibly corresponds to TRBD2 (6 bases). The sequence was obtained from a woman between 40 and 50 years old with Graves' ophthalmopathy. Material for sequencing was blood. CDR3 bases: TGCGCCAGCAGCCGGGGGTCGAAAGAGACCCGGTACTTC. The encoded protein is CASSRGSKETRYF.